The T cell receptor beta chain described here comes from a study of blood T cell repertoires in COVID-19. On the study more broadly: The United States, Italy and Spain provided the acute and convalescent COVID-19 samples. The cDNA or gDNA used as material had been derived from T cells, B-cell-depleted T cells, or PBMCs.

Per germline, CDR1 MNHEY and CDR2 SMNVEV (reference sequence). Trimming shortened V by 2 bases and J by 7 bases, and 8 bases separated the two germline ends. The CDR3 runs 12 residues. Per the study methods: By means of reference gene primer amplification, nucleated cell counts were estimated. TCRdb's copy holds only in-frame clones and misses some; the assay was immunoSEQ multiplex PCR. V, J and clone size derive from that table, while D and trimming were established from the DNA sequence. The table has 200,000 or so clones, roughly 90% seen once. The material sequenced was peripheral blood. The chain recombines TRBV27 with TRBJ1-2, with D perhaps TRBD1 (6 bases). This TCR derives from a woman between 55 and 75 years old with acute or convalescent COVID-19. The CDR3 is CASSLRGGGYTF. DNA for the CDR3: TGTGCCAGCAGTTTAAGGGGGGGTGGCTACACCTTC.